The 21 T cell receptor beta chains below were found in one sample sequenced in a study of shared clonotypes between healthy human individuals. Sequenced by immunoSEQ multiplex PCR; TCRdb stores in-frame clones only, minus some. Among approximately 640,000 clones listed, less than 80% were seen once. Sample: memory CD4+ T cells sorted from blood. Regarding subset: CD45RA-negative fraction. All receptors derive from a woman under 40 in good health.

This sequence joins TRBV19 and TRBJ2-7; 8 bases agree with TRBD2. The ends lost 0 bases at V and 5 bases at J; junction bases unmatched: 3. CDR1 and CDR2 (germline): LNHDA, SQIVND (reference sequence). This CDR3 is built from 14 residues. CDR3 in amino acids: CASSIDRTSHEQYF. CDR3 nucleotides: TGTGCCAGTAGTATAGATCGGACTAGCCACGAGCAGTACTTC.

The chain combines TRBV11-3 with TRBJ2-1, with 10 bases lining up with TRBD1. This CDR3 has 15 amino acids. After removal of 3 bases from V and 6 bases from J, the junction contained 5 bases not matched to a gene. Germline lookup yields CDR1 SGHNT and CDR2 YENEEA. The CDR3 region is CASSFWDRGGNEQFF. CDR3 sequence (DNA): TGTGCCAGCAGCTTCTGGGACAGGGGTGGCAATGAGCAGTTCTTC.

This chain joins TRBV4-1 and TRBJ1-2, with D maybe TRBD1 (6 bases). The CDR3 is made up of 15 amino acids. Trimming shortened V by 3 bases and J by 4 bases, and 15 bases separated the two germline ends. Germline V lookup: CDR1 MGHRA, CDR2 YSYEKL. In DNA, the CDR3 is TGCGCCAGCAGCCAGATACAGGGCTCAATCTATGGCTACACCTTC. It codes for CASSQIQGSIYGYTF.

This clone has just one count. The chain recombines TRBV2 with TRBJ2-7, with 7 bases matching TRBD2. Germline CDR1 reads SNHLY; CDR2 reads FYNNEI. The CDR3 contains 13 residues. The V and J ends lost 6 bases and 2 bases, in that order; junction bases with no gene match: 4. The CDR3 coding sequence is TGTGCCAGCAGGAGGGAGGGTCCCTACGAGCAGTACTTC. This codes for CASRREGPYEQYF.

On this clone itself: Other DNA sequences in this sample translate to the same CDR3. The chain uses TRBV9 and TRBJ1-2; D remains unclear. This CDR3 spans 13 amino acids. Trimming pared 0 bases from V and 3 bases from J, leaving 6 bases between. The germline gives CDR1 SGDLS, CDR2 YYNGEE. The CDR3 DNA sequence: TGTGCCAGCAGCGTAGGAGGGTACTATGGCTACACCTTC. Translation gives CASSVGGYYGYTF.

In its sample, this clone was seen many times. The gene calls are TRBV6-1 and TRBJ2-7; a possible D gene is TRBD2 (6 bases). There are 15 residues in the CDR3. Germline V gene sequence: CDR1 MNHNS, CDR2 SASEGT. V lost 6 bases and J lost 0, with 15 bases in between. The CDR3 DNA reads TGTGCCAGCAGGTTCACTAGCTCCGGCTCCTACGAGCAGTACTTC. This encodes CASRFTSSGSYEQYF.

The V call is TRBV11-2, the J call TRBJ1-2, with a weak D call TRBD1 (6 bases). The CDR3 covers 14 residues. The germline CDR1 and CDR2 sequences are SGHAT and FQNNGV. The V end was cut by 0 bases, the J end by 8 bases, with 13 bases between. The CDR3 sequence is CASSLEWGAGGYTF. CDR3 in DNA: TGTGCCAGCAGCTTAGAGTGGGGGGCCGGGGGCTACACCTTC.

This sequence joins TRBV9 and TRBJ2-1; D possibly corresponds to TRBD1 (6 bases). Trimming took 3 bases from V and 3 from J, leaving 10 bases between them. Germline CDR1 and CDR2: SGDLS and YYNGEE. The CDR3 extends over 14 amino acids. CDR3 DNA sequence: TGTGCCAGCAGCGCCACAGGGATCTACAATGAGCAGTTCTTC. This codes for CASSATGIYNEQFF.

The V and J genes are TRBV7-8 and TRBJ2-3; D gene unclear. Germline lookup yields CDR1 SGHVS and CDR2 FQNEAQ. This CDR3 has 16 residues. The V end lost 2 bases, the J end lost 1 base, and 13 bases lay between the germline ends. The DNA of the CDR3 is TGTGCCAGCAGCTTATATGGGCAAGAGGGCACAGATACGCAGTATTTT. This translates into CASSLYGQEGTDTQYF.

V is TRBV10-3 and J is TRBJ2-3; 9 nucleotides align to TRBD1. V was pared by 5 bases and J by 1 base, with 4 bases of the junction left unmatched. The length of the CDR3 is 15 residues. The germline gives CDR1 ENHRY, CDR2 SYGVKD. CDR3 in amino acids: CAISTGGEGTDTQYF. The CDR3, as DNA: TGTGCCATCAGTACAGGGGGCGAAGGCACAGATACGCAGTATTTT.

In its sample, this clone was seen a few times. This rearrangement joins TRBV4-2 to TRBJ2-2; 13 bases match TRBD2. This CDR3 comprises 17 residues. The V gene end was trimmed by 1 base and the J gene end by 4 bases; junction bases not matched to a gene: 3. CDR1 and CDR2 from the germline V gene are LGHNA and YNFKEQ. CDR3 protein: CASSQALAGGPTGELFF. The CDR3 bases are TGTGCCAGCAGCCAAGCACTAGCGGGAGGGCCCACCGGGGAGCTGTTTTTT.

The chain uses TRBV4-2 and TRBJ2-7; TRBD2 matches 8 bases. V lost 4 bases and J lost 5; bases outside the gene matches: 13. This CDR3 is 16 amino acids long. CDR1 is LGHNA and CDR2 is YNFKEQ in the germline V gene. In DNA, the CDR3 is TGTGCCAGCAGCCCGGGGATAGGACTAGCTCTACACGAGCAGTACTTC. Translating gives CASSPGIGLALHEQYF.

The chain recombines TRBV28 with TRBJ1-2, with D uncertain. Germline V gene sequence: CDR1 MDHEN, CDR2 SYDVKM. The germline V and J ends were trimmed by 4 bases and 6 bases, with 6 bases remaining between them. The CDR3 is 11 residues long. The CDR3 spells CASSYDHGYTF. DNA of the CDR3: TGTGCCAGCAGTTACGATCATGGCTACACCTTC.

The rearrangement uses TRBV5-1 and TRBJ1-2, with a tentative D call TRBD1 (5 bases). Germline assignment: CDR1 SGHRS and CDR2 YFSETQ. The CDR3 contains 16 residues. V was cut by 3 bases and J by 2 bases, with 17 bases left in between. The CDR3 reads CASSSDNGWGNYGYTF. In DNA, the CDR3 is TGCGCCAGCAGCTCCGACAACGGCTGGGGCAACTATGGCTACACCTTC. Using reference TRBV5-1 and TRBJ1-2 for the parts outside the CDR3, the full variable domain is KAGVTQTPRYLIKTRGQQVTLSCSPISGHRSVSWYQQTPGQGLQFLFEYFSETQRNKGNFPGRFSGRQFSNSRSEMNVSTLELGDSALYLCASSSDNGWGNYGYTFGSGTRLTVV.

V usage is TRBV25-1 and J usage is TRBJ2-7; 12 bases agree with TRBD1. Germline trimming cut 1 base from V and 3 bases from J; bases unmatched to any gene: 7. Germline CDR1 is MGHDK and CDR2 is SYGVNS. The CDR3 covers 17 residues. Here the CDR3 reads CASSELGTGGRFYEQYF. In nucleotides, the CDR3 is TGTGCCAGCAGTGAATTAGGGACAGGGGGCAGATTCTACGAGCAGTACTTC.

This clone has just one count. The chain is built from TRBV6-1 and TRBJ2-1, with 7 bases identical to TRBD2. Germline trimming cut 4 bases from V and 2 bases from J; bases unmatched to any gene: 2. The CDR3 consists of 14 residues. The V gene's germline CDR1 is MNHNS and CDR2 SASEGT. This CDR3 is CASSGEGTYNEQFF. The DNA for the CDR3 is TGTGCCAGCAGTGGGGAGGGGACCTACAATGAGCAGTTCTTC.

The CDR3 coding sequence is TGTGCCAGCAGTTTTGACAGGACCTACGAGCAGTACTTC. Its translation is CASSFDRTYEQYF. The V gene is TRBV7-8, the J gene TRBJ2-7, with D possibly being TRBD1 (6 bases). Germline CDR1 SGHVS, CDR2 FQNEAQ. Trimming shortened V by 6 bases and J by 2 bases, and 11 bases separated the two germline ends. The CDR3 contains 13 residues.

V usage is TRBV30 and J usage is TRBJ2-5; TRBD2 is a possible D gene (6 bases). V was trimmed by 4 bases and J by 5 bases, leaving 14 bases between them. This CDR3 has 13 amino acids. Germline values: CDR1 GTSNPN, CDR2 SVGIG (reference sequence). CDR3 bases: TGTGCCTGGAAATCGGGAGTGGCGGAGACCCAGTACTTC. Its protein is CAWKSGVAETQYF.

The rearrangement uses TRBV11-2 and TRBJ1-2, with D unclear. Germline V lookup: CDR1 SGHAT, CDR2 FQNNGV. Trimming took off 4 bases at V and 7 bases at J, with 19 bases between the two ends. The CDR3 spans 15 residues. The CDR3 nucleotides read TGTGCCAGCAGCTCACTCTCCTCGGAGATAGGTGGCTACACCTTC. Its protein product is CASSSLSSEIGGYTF.

This clone came up many times. V is TRBV10-3 and J is TRBJ2-3; 7 bases align to TRBD1. CDR1 ENHRY and CDR2 SYGVKD come from the germline V gene. This CDR3 is 14 amino acids long. With V trimmed by 4 bases and J by 4 bases, 5 bases remained unmatched. The CDR3 DNA sequence: TGTGCCATCAGTGGGACCCAGGGGGCAGATACGCAGTATTTT. Its protein is CAISGTQGADTQYF.

This chain joins TRBV4-1 and TRBJ2-7, with 10 bases aligning to TRBD2. The V segment lost 4 bases and the J segment 1 base; nucleotides outside the gene matches: 13. Germline V gene lookup returns CDR1 MGHRA and CDR2 YSYEKL. This CDR3 comprises 18 residues. In DNA, the CDR3 is TGCGCCAGCAGCCTAAGAGTGAGCGGGAGGGGGAATTCCTACGAGCAGTACTTC. This codes for CASSLRVSGRGNSYEQYF.